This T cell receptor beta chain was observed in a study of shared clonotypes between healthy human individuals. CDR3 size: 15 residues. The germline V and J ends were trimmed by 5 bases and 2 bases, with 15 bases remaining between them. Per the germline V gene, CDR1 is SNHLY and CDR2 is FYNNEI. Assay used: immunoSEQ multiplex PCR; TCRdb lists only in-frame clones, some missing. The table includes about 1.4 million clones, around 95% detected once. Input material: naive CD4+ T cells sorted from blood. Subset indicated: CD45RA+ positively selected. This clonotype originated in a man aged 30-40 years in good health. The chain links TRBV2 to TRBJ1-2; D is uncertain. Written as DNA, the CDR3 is TGTGCCAGCAGTCAAAAGCAGTCCCAAAACTATGGCTACACCTTC. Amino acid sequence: CASSQKQSQNYGYTF. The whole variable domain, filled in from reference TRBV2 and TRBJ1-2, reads EPEVTQTPSHQVTQMGQEVILRCVPISNHLYFYWYRQILGQKVEFLVSFYNNEISEKSEIFDDQFSVERPDGSNFTLKIRSTKLEDSAMYFCASSQKQSQNYGYTFGSGTRLTVV.